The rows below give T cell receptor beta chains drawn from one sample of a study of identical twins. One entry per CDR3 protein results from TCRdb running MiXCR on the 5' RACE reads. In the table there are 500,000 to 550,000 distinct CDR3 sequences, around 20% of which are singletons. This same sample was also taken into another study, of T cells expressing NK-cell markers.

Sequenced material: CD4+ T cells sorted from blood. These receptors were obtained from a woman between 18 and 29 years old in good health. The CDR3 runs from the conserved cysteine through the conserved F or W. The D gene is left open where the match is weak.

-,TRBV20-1,CSARLLTETQYF
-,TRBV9,CASSRDFHNEQFF
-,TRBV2,CASSGDIHGYTF
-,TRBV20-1,CSATMAETQYF
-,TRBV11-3,CASSLEASGVYNEQFF
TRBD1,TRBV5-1,CASRHKGGGAGTEAFF
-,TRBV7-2,CASSFNRVNEQYF
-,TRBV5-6,CASSFQGMGETQYF
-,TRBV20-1,CSAVGGAGADNEQFF
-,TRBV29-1,CSVVSSQNQETQYF
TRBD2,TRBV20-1,CSAIFGTSGSYNEQFF
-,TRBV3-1,CASSQRGGYTF
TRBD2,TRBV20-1,CSAREPRTSRDEQFF
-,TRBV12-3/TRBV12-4,CASRYRWNTEAFF
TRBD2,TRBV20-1,CSATATSGRLTDTQYF
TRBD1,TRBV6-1,CASDRDRGTEAFF
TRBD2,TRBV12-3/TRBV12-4,CASSPTPRTSAPKNAQYF
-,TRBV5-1,CASSLSVLTAYSTDTQYF
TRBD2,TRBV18,CASATSGPSTDTQYF
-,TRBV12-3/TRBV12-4,CASSPDSPWQFF
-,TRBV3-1,CASRNTPGLGANYGYTF
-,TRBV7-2,CASSLRLRETQYF
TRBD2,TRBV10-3,CAISESASVSGKTDTQYF
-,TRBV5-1,CASSLVQGTTGELFF
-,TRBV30,CAWSGADSNQPQHF